The subject of this entry is one TCR beta chain. Its antigen is not identified. V shed 2 bases, J shed 7 bases, and the junction held 7 bases outside the gene matches. This CDR3 contains 14 residues. The germline CDR1 and CDR2 sequences are SNHLY and FYNNEI. It was with 60 Vbeta and 13 Jbeta primers that the PCR ran. Some clones are missing from TCRdb's copy, which holds only in-frame ones; the method was immunoSEQ multiplex PCR. The sample records 100,000 to 150,000 clones, 70% to 90% being singletons. The data are from a study of cytomegalovirus exposure and HLA in healthy donors. Study overall: An earlier analysis identified 100 million to 130 million unique TCR beta sequences in 150 million to 200 million T cells. Study conclusions and caveats: Later on, an analysis found that several of the most significant clusters appeared to be linked to common viral pathogens, which included parvovirus B19.

The sequence was obtained from a woman aged 40 to 50 in good health and CMV-seropositive. The genes are TRBV2 and TRBJ1-1; 7 bases match TRBD1. Sequenced input: PBMCs. This CDR3 is CASSESRSGGEAFF. CDR3 DNA sequence: TGTGCCAGCAGTGAATCCCGATCAGGGGGTGAAGCTTTCTTT. Based on the CDR3 plus reference TRBV2 and TRBJ1-1, the full variable domain is EPEVTQTPSHQVTQMGQEVILRCVPISNHLYFYWYRQILGQKVEFLVSFYNNEISEKSEIFDDQFSVERPDGSNFTLKIRSTKLEDSAMYFCASSESRSGGEAFFGQGTRLTVV.